What follows is one T cell receptor beta chain and its context. This sample was included in a study of blood T cell repertoires in COVID-19. In the original analysis: Researchers report that nucleated cell counts were estimated from reference gene primer amplification. Clones were sequenced by immunoSEQ multiplex PCR, and TCRdb holds only the in-frame ones, with some missing. The DNA was the basis for D and trimming; V, J and clone size are from that table. The sample includes about 150,000 clones, approximately 84% of them seen just once. CDR3 length: 15 amino acids. V gave up 4 bases and J gave up 4 bases, with 16 bases separating them.

Material for sequencing was peripheral blood. This clonotype was obtained from a woman aged 80 or over with COVID-19, enrolled during active disease. The chain is built from TRBV23-1 and TRBJ1-2; a possible D gene is TRBD1 (5 bases). TRBV23-1 is an ORF, and what it does is uncertain. CDR3 DNA sequence: TGCGCCAGCAGTCTTATAGCCCGGGGGGGCTATGGCTACACCTTC. This encodes CASSLIARGGYGYTF.